This T cell receptor (beta chain) was identified during a study of shared clonotypes between healthy human individuals. This table comes from immunoSEQ multiplex PCR, and its TCRdb copy is limited to in-frame clones, with some not included. The sample has 1.5 million to 2.5 million clones; about 95% are singletons. CD45RO-negative, CCR7-selected cells formed the naive CD8 fraction, which excluded terminally differentiated effector memory CD45RA+ cells. Each of the donors was a healthy adult who was HIV-negative and had not had a recent acute infection or vaccination. The V gene lost 0 bases and the J gene lost 3 bases, with 9 bases spanning the gap. Per the germline V gene, CDR1 is MGHRA and CDR2 is YSYEKL. CDR3 length: 15 amino acids.

The specimen was naive CD8+ T cells sorted from blood. The V gene is TRBV4-1, the J gene TRBJ1-5; D remains ambiguous. The receptor comes from a man aged 18 to 30 in good health. The CDR3 DNA sequence: TGCGCCAGCAGCCAAGATACTTGGGTCAATCAGCCCCAGCATTTT. Protein product: CASSQDTWVNQPQHF.